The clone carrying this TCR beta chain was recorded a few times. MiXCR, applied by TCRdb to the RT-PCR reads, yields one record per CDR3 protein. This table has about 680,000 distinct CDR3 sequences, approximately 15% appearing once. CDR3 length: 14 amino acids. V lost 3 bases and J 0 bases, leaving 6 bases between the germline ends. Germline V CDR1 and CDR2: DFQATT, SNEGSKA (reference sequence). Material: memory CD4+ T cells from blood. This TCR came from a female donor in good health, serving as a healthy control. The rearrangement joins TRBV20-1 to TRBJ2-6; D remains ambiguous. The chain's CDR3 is CSARGFSGANVLTF. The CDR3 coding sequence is TGCAGTGCTAGGGGGTTCTCTGGGGCCAACGTCCTGACTTTC.